This T cell receptor (beta chain) stems from a study of T cell changes during pregnancy in multiple sclerosis. Trimming removed 0 bases from V and 9 bases from J, with 6 bases in between. Germline values: CDR1 DFQATT, CDR2 SNEGSKA (reference sequence). There are 11 residues in the CDR3. The repertoire was sequenced with immunoSEQ multiplex PCR; TCRdb's copy has only in-frame clones and lacks some. In the table there are about 80,000 clones, 90% to 95% of which are singletons. The source is a female donor with multiple sclerosis, enrolled in a pregnancy study. The chain recombines TRBV20-1 with TRBJ2-1; D is undetermined. The material sequenced was peripheral blood, taken before pregnancy. The CDR3: CSARDHGEQFF. CDR3 nucleotides: TGCAGTGCTAGAGATCACGGTGAGCAGTTCTTC.